These 10 T cell receptor beta chains originate from one sample sequenced in a study of T cells in Graves' hyperthyroidism and ophthalmopathy. What was amplified from RNA transcripts were TCR beta CDR3 regions. The HTBI set primed first-round TCR CDR3 RT-PCR. Each CDR3 protein gets one entry after TCRdb re-called the multiplex PCR reads with MiXCR. The sample lists roughly 380,000 distinct CDR3 sequences, roughly an eighth occurring once. Specimen: blood. The origin of the receptors is a woman younger than 30 with Graves' hyperthyroidism.

This clonotype was seen a few times. The CDR3 is CASSLPGVAKETQYF. DNA of the CDR3: TGTGCCAGCAGCTTGCCGGGGGTCGCAAAAGAGACCCAGTACTTC. The chain couples TRBV13 to TRBJ2-5; tentatively, D is TRBD2 (6 bases). Germline lookup yields CDR1 PRHDT and CDR2 FYEKMQ (reference sequence). The CDR3 covers 15 residues. V dropped 3 bases and J dropped 3 bases, with 14 bases sitting between them.

This clonotype occurred many times. This chain links TRBV28 with TRBJ1-1, with D possibly matching TRBD1 (6 bases). Trimming left V 5 bases short and J 4 bases short, with 14 bases between. The CDR3 is 14 amino acids. Germline V CDR1 and CDR2: MDHEN, SYDVKM. The CDR3 DNA sequence: TGTGCCAGCAGTGCCCGACAGGTCCTCACTGAAGCTTTCTTT. Protein: CASSARQVLTEAFF.

This clonotype showed up just a few times. This chain links TRBV29-1 with TRBJ1-3; D not certain. Trimming took 2 bases from V and 0 from J, leaving 8 bases between them. Germline CDR1 SQVTM, CDR2 ANQGSEA. The length of the CDR3 is 14 residues. The CDR3 reads CSVEFSSSGNTIYF. CDR3 in DNA: TGCAGCGTTGAATTCTCTTCCTCTGGAAACACCATATATTTT.

This clonotype was found many times. The chain couples TRBV7-9 to TRBJ2-7; D remains unclear. The CDR3 spans 13 residues. The V and J ends lost 0 bases and 6 bases respectively, with 9 bases between them. Germline V lookup: CDR1 SEHNR, CDR2 FQNEAQ (reference sequence). Written as DNA, the CDR3 is TGTGCCAGCAGCTTAGCCGGTTCTGGCGAGCAGTACTTC. It is translated as CASSLAGSGEQYF.

This clonotype was seen a few times. The V and J genes are TRBV5-1 and TRBJ2-7, with 7 bases lining up with TRBD1. In germline, CDR1 is SGHRS, CDR2 YFSETQ. The length of the CDR3 is 15 residues. The V segment lost 5 bases and the J segment 2 bases; nucleotides outside the gene matches: 10. The CDR3 spells CASSPDRALTYEQYF. Here the CDR3 DNA reads TGCGCCAGCAGTCCCGACAGGGCACTAACCTACGAGCAGTACTTC.

This clonotype was observed a few times. The J gene is TRBJ2-3, the V gene TRBV29-1, with 9 bases identical to TRBD2. With 6 bases clipped from V and 11 bases from J, the junction kept 15 bases outside the gene matches. Germline CDR1 is SQVTM and CDR2 is ANQGSEA. The CDR3 totals 14 residues. In DNA, the CDR3 is TGCAGCGTCGGGTTACTAGCGGGTAGGGGGTTGCAGTATTTT. It codes for CSVGLLAGRGLQYF.

A few counts support this clonotype. The chain uses TRBV11-2 and TRBJ1-3; D uncertain. CDR1 and CDR2 from the germline V gene are SGHAT and FQNNGV. This CDR3 is 16 amino acids long. The germline V and J ends were trimmed by 3 bases and 0 bases, with 12 bases remaining between them. The CDR3 reads CASSFTQVYSGNTIYF. The DNA for the CDR3 is TGTGCCAGCAGCTTTACTCAGGTTTACTCTGGAAACACCATATATTTT. The full variable domain, rest sourced from reference TRBV11-2 and TRBJ1-3, is EAGVAQSPRYKIIEKRQSVAFWCNPISGHATLYWYQQILGQGPKLLIQFQNNGVVDDSQLPKDRFSAERLKGVDSTLKIQPAKLEDSAVYLCASSFTQVYSGNTIYFGEGSWLTVV.

This clonotype was counted many times. The chain joins TRBV20-1 to TRBJ1-1, with a tentative D call TRBD1 (5 bases). V was pared by 5 bases and J by 4 bases, with 14 bases between. The germline CDR1 and CDR2 sequences are DFQATT and SNEGSKA (reference sequence). The CDR3 is made up of 13 amino acids. As DNA, the CDR3 is TGCAGTGCTGCTCTGGGGCGGATCACTGAAGCTTTCTTT. This translates into CSAALGRITEAFF.

This clonotype came up many times. The chain couples TRBV24-1 to TRBJ2-7; D is ambiguous. V was shortened by 9 bases and J by 6 bases, with 8 bases between the two germline ends. This CDR3 has 10 amino acids. CDR1 and CDR2 (germline): KGHDR, SFDVKD. The CDR3 DNA is TGTGCCACCGATTCATCCGAGCAGTACTTC. It codes for CATDSSEQYF.

V gene TRBV5-1 combines with J gene TRBJ2-2; no firm D call. V lost 0 bases and J lost 5, with 5 bases in between. Germline-derived CDR1 and CDR2 are SGHRS and YFSETQ. The CDR3 is 13 amino acids. The chain's CDR3 is CASSLASTGELFF. The CDR3 DNA reads as TGCGCCAGCAGCTTGGCCTCAACCGGGGAGCTGTTTTTT.